The 12 T cell receptor beta chains presented below share a single source sample, sequenced in a study of blood T cell repertoires in COVID-19. Some clones are missing from TCRdb's copy, which holds only in-frame ones; the method was immunoSEQ multiplex PCR. The table includes 150,000 or so clones, more than 70% detected once. Sequences were obtained from peripheral blood. The receptor source for this set is a human donor in a cohort sampled during active COVID-19.

This clone was observed once. The CDR3 nucleotides are TGTGCCAGCAGCCTCCTAGCGGGAGTAATGAGAGAGCAGTTCTTC. Amino acid sequence: CASSLLAGVMREQFF. The chain is built from TRBV3-1 (or the pseudogene TRBV3-2) and TRBJ2-1; the match to TRBD2 covers 10 bases. CDR1 LGHDT and CDR2 YNNKEL come from the germline V gene (reference sequence). Losses at the gene ends were 4 bases for V and 10 bases for J; bases not matched to a gene: 10. CDR3 length: 15 amino acids.

This clone appeared a few times. The chain is built from TRBV30 and TRBJ1-2; tentatively, D is TRBD1 (6 bases). V was shortened by 5 bases and J by 5 bases, with 12 bases between the two germline ends. There are 12 residues in the CDR3. Germline-derived CDR1 and CDR2 are GTSNPN and SVGIG (reference sequence). CDR3 in DNA: TGTGCCTGGGCCACGGACAGTTATGGCTACACCTTC. This translates into CAWATDSYGYTF.

The chain couples TRBV30 to TRBJ1-1; the D gene is possibly TRBD1 (5 bases). There are 13 residues in the CDR3. Germline loops: CDR1 GTSNPN, CDR2 SVGIG (reference sequence). The V gene lost 4 bases and the J gene lost 4 bases, with 13 bases spanning the gap. The DNA for the CDR3 is TGTGCCTGGAACCGAGGAGGGGCCACTGAAGCTTTCTTT. Encoded protein: CAWNRGGATEAFF. The entire variable domain, with the rest obtained from reference TRBV30 and TRBJ1-1, is as follows: SQTIHQWPATLVQPVGSPLSLECTVEGTSNPNLYWYRQAAGRGLQLLFYSVGIGQISSEVPQNLSASRPQDRQFILSSKKLLLSDSGFYLCAWNRGGATEAFFGQGTRLTVV.

The chain carries TRBV18 and TRBJ2-4, with a possible D match to TRBD2 (7 bases). V gave up 6 bases and J gave up 7 bases, with 16 bases separating them. This CDR3 has 14 residues. Germline lookup yields CDR1 KGHSH and CDR2 LQKENI. The CDR3 DNA follows: TGTGCCAGCTCCGTAGGGGGGGACGCGAACATTCAGTACTTC. It translates to CASSVGGDANIQYF.

This chain links TRBV5-1 with TRBJ2-3, with TRBD2 identical over 11 bases. Germline trimming cut 4 bases from V and 6 bases from J; bases unmatched to any gene: 4. The CDR3 is 14 residues long. Looked up from germline, CDR1 is SGHRS and CDR2 is YFSETQ. This CDR3 is CASSISGRVDTQYF. As DNA, the CDR3 is TGCGCCAGCAGCATTAGCGGGAGGGTGGATACGCAGTATTTT.

The table lists this clone with a count of one. The genes are TRBV5-8 and TRBJ2-7; D not resolved. Germline CDR1 is SGHTS and CDR2 is YDEGEE. Trimming took off 0 bases at V and 6 bases at J, with 10 bases between the two ends. This CDR3 region has 13 residues. CDR3 sequence reads: CASSLVVLSEQYF. In nucleotides, the CDR3 is TGTGCCAGCAGCTTGGTTGTTTTATCCGAGCAGTACTTC.

The V gene is TRBV3-1 (or the pseudogene TRBV3-2), the J gene TRBJ2-3, with 9 bases aligning to TRBD2. Germline CDR1 LGHDT, CDR2 YNNKEL (reference sequence). The ends lost 0 bases at V and 1 base at J; junction bases unmatched: 8. This CDR3 has 18 amino acids. The CDR3 loop is CASSQDKRLAARTDTQYF. CDR3 nucleotide sequence: TGTGCCAGCAGCCAAGATAAGCGACTAGCGGCCCGCACAGATACGCAGTATTTT.

The chain links TRBV7-9 to TRBJ2-7; D is ambiguous. The CDR3 sequence is 14 residues long. Germline CDR1 SEHNR, CDR2 FQNEAQ (reference sequence). V lost 5 bases and J 4 bases, leaving 15 bases between the germline ends. CDR3 coding DNA: TGTGCCAGCAGCCAGGTAACAAACAAATACGAGCAGTACTTC. As protein: CASSQVTNKYEQYF. The variable domain in full, with the rest retrieved from reference TRBV7-9 and TRBJ2-7, is DTGVSQNPRHKITKRGQNVTFRCDPISEHNRLYWYRQTLGQGPEFLTYFQNEAQLEKSRLLSDRFSAERPKGSFSTLEIQRTEQGDSAMYLCASSQVTNKYEQYFGPGTRLTVT.

This clone appeared once. The V gene is TRBV11-2, the J gene TRBJ1-4; D is undetermined. The CDR3 is 14 amino acids. Germline V lookup: CDR1 SGHAT, CDR2 FQNNGV. V was clipped by 2 bases and J by 2 bases, with 6 bases between them. CDR3 residues: CASSLIGTNEKLFF. Here the CDR3 DNA reads TGTGCCAGCAGCTTAATCGGGACTAATGAAAAACTGTTTTTT.

The chain joins TRBV5-8 to TRBJ1-5; D unclear. Germline CDR1 SGHTS, CDR2 YDEGEE. V was shortened by 1 base and J by 0 bases, with 14 bases between the two germline ends. This CDR3 is 17 amino acids long. DNA for the CDR3: TGTGCCAGCAGCTTGAGCTTGGGCCTCTCTAGCAATCAGCCCCAGCATTTT. It translates to CASSLSLGLSSNQPQHF.

The chain has TRBV5-4 and TRBJ2-1; 8 bases are shared with TRBD1. The CDR3 totals 14 residues. Germline CDR1 SGHNT, CDR2 YYREEE (reference sequence). The trim removed 0 bases at V and 9 bases at J, leaving 5 bases unmatched. DNA for the CDR3: TGTGCCAGCAGCTTGGTTCAGGGGGCCACTGAGCAGTTCTTC. Its translation is CASSLVQGATEQFF.

This rearrangement joins TRBV28 to TRBJ1-3, with 7 bases matching TRBD1. There are 14 residues in the CDR3. V dropped 7 bases and J dropped 1; count of bases not matched to a gene: 4. Germline V gives CDR1 MDHEN, CDR2 SYDVKM. Here the CDR3 DNA reads TGTGCCAGCACCATCAGGGGGTCTGGAAACACCATATATTTT. This sequence encodes CASTIRGSGNTIYF.